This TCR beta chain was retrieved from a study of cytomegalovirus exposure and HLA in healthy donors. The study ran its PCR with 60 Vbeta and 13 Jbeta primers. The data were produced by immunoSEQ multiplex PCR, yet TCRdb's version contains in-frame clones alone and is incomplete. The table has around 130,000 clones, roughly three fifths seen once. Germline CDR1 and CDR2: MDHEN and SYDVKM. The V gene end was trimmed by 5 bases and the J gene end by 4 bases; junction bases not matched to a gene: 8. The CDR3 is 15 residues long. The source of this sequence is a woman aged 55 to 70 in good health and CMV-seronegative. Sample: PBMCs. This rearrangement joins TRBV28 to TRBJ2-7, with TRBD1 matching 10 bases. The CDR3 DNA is TGTGCCAGCAGTCACTCCCGGGACAGGGGATACGAGCAGTACTTC. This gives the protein CASSHSRDRGYEQYF.